Following are 12 T cell receptor beta chains from one sample sequenced in a study of tumor and adjacent non-tumor tissue in lung cancer (dated by TCRdb to about 2018). The method was multiplex PCR. This sample was sequenced with an Illumina HiSeq 2500. TCRbeta libraries were built by three rounds of nested PCR using primers (Table S4), following protocols modified from ARM-PCR. TCRdb's own reprocessing of the public reads used fastp at Q25 and MiXCR and kept productive beta chains. Rows matching on CDR3 protein sequence are summarized as one entry with the most common DNA and genes. The sample includes around 210,000 distinct CDR3 sequences, with 71% observed a single time. The ten largest account for around 25% of the sample. RNA was isolated from bulk, unsorted tissue, and RNA quality was assessed with a NanoDrop ND-1000 and an Agilent 2100. What was sequenced was lung tumor tissue. These receptors originate from a man in his 60s with non-small cell lung cancer.

Notes on this clonotype: A junction end diverges from the germline sequence, so it may reflect a read error. The chain is built from TRBV20-1 and TRBJ2-3; 8 bases are shared with TRBD2. The CDR3 extends over 16 amino acids. Germline V gene lookup returns CDR1 DFQATT and CDR2 SNEGSKA (reference sequence). Here the CDR3 DNA reads TGCAGTGCTAGAGTTGCGAGCGGGAGCCCGACAGAAACGCAGTATTTT. This sequence encodes CSARVASGSPTETQYF.

This clonotype was recorded at least ten times. This chain connects TRBV6-8 to TRBJ2-7, with 10 bases that match TRBD2. With V trimmed by 5 bases and J by 5 bases, 6 bases remained unmatched. The CDR3 consists of 14 residues. Germline V CDR1 and CDR2: MNHGY, SAAAGT. The CDR3 DNA is TGTGCCAGCAGTACCACTAGCGGGGCCCACGAGCAGTACTTC. Protein: CASSTTSGAHEQYF.

As regards this clonotype: One end of the junction fails to match germline, which may point to a read error. The chain recombines TRBV24-1 with TRBJ2-2, with 8 bases that match TRBD1. CDR3 length: 16 residues. Looked up from germline, CDR1 is KGHDR and CDR2 is SFDVKD. In DNA, the CDR3 is TGTGCCACTAGTGCGCCATGGACAGGGTACACCGGGGAGCTGTTTTTT. It codes for CATSAPWTGYTGELFF.

Points on this clonotype: At one boundary the junction diverges from the germline segment, which might be a read error. This chain links TRBV7-2 with TRBJ1-2; D is possibly TRBD1 (6 bases). The V gene's germline CDR1 is SGHTA and CDR2 FQGNSA. The CDR3 is 14 amino acids. As DNA, the CDR3 is TGTGCCAGCAGCTTAACGGACAGAAACTATAGCTACACCTTC. The encoded protein is CASSLTDRNYSYTF.

This clonotype appeared many times. This chain links TRBV6-1 with TRBJ1-1, with D possibly matching TRBD1 (5 bases). Trimming left V 5 bases short and J 1 base short, with 11 bases between. This CDR3 has 14 amino acids. Looked up from germline, CDR1 is MNHNS and CDR2 is SASEGT. CDR3 amino acids: CASSSGRKNTEAFF. CDR3 DNA: TGTGCCAGCAGTTCGGGACGAAAGAACACTGAAGCTTTCTTT.

The rearrangement uses TRBV12-3 or TRBV12-4 and TRBJ1-5, with D maybe TRBD1 (5 bases). The CDR3 loop spans 14 amino acids. V lost 2 bases and J lost 9, with 14 bases in between. CDR3 sequence reads: CASSLRSPGTPQHF. DNA of the CDR3: TGTGCCAGCAGTTTACGCTCGCCGGGGACGCCCCAGCATTTT.

Remarks on this clonotype: A clone one base away is much larger, so this may be a read error. The rearrangement links TRBV11-2 to TRBJ2-7, with TRBD2 as a possible D gene (6 bases). Germline V lookup: CDR1 SGHAT, CDR2 FQNNGV. This CDR3 is 14 amino acids long. Deletions cut 8 bases from V and 1 base from J, with 15 bases between. CDR3 protein: CASAEGFRSYEQYF. The CDR3 nucleotides are TGTGCCAGCGCGGAGGGCTTTCGGTCCTACGAGCAGTACTTC.

There are a few counts of this clonotype. Since a much larger clone is just one base distant, this may be a read error. The V gene is TRBV11-2, the J gene TRBJ2-1; D may be TRBD2 (6 bases). Germline V CDR1 and CDR2: SGHAT, FQNNGV. The CDR3 spans 14 residues. For the CDR3, the DNA is TGTGCCAGCGGAGGGACTTCAACCTACAATGATCAGTTCTTC. This translates into CASGGTSTYNDQFF.

With regard to this clonotype: The conserved final phenylalanine or tryptophan is absent from the CDR3, which likely points to a read error. The genes are TRBV11-2 and TRBJ1-1; 8 nucleotides line up with TRBD1. Germline CDR1 reads SGHAT; CDR2 reads FQNNGV. J was trimmed by 5 bases and V by 6 bases; bases with no gene match: 8. This CDR3 spans 14 amino acids. The CDR3 sequence is CASRFPGGRTEAFL. CDR3 nucleotides: TGTGCCAGCAGGTTTCCAGGGGGCAGGACTGAAGCTTTCTTA.

V usage is TRBV11-3 and J usage is TRBJ2-7; possibly TRBD2 for D (6 bases). The CDR3 sequence is 14 residues long. V was cut by 2 bases and J by 7 bases, with 15 bases left in between. The germline V gene has CDR1 SGHNT and CDR2 YENEEA. The CDR3 bases are TGTGCCAGCAGCTTAACGGAGGGATCCCAGGAGCAGTACTTC. This codes for CASSLTEGSQEQYF.

A remark on this clonotype: This clone may be a read error of a much larger clone one base away. The DNA of the CDR3 is TGTGCCAGCAGTTACGGAGGGGGCGGAGCTACGCAGTATTTT. As protein: CASSYGGGGATQYF. V usage is TRBV6-6 and J usage is TRBJ2-3; weak D call: TRBD1 (7 bases). V lost 2 bases, J lost 8 bases, and 14 bases lay in between. This CDR3 region has 14 residues. Per germline, CDR1 MNHNY and CDR2 SVGAGI (reference sequence).

By proportion, this clonotype is medium-sized. The chain employs TRBV4-1 and TRBJ1-5; no definite D call. This CDR3 spans 17 amino acids. V gave up 0 bases and J gave up 7 bases, with 19 bases separating them. CDR1 is MGHRA, CDR2 YSYEKL, per germline. Written as DNA, the CDR3 is TGCGCCAGCAGCCAAGACCCCGGCGGGGTTCCGTTCCAGCCCCAGCATTTT. Protein sequence: CASSQDPGGVPFQPQHF.